This TCR beta chain was retrieved from a study of T cells in Graves' hyperthyroidism and ophthalmopathy. RNA transcripts yielded amplified TCR beta CDR3 regions. A set of HTBI primers served as the primers for a first-round RT-PCR of the TCR CDR3. One entry per CDR3 protein results from TCRdb running MiXCR on the multiplex PCR reads. The table records about 400,000 distinct CDR3 sequences, 15% to 18% of them present only once. V gave up 0 bases and J gave up 0 bases, with 18 bases separating them. Germline-derived CDR1 and CDR2 are LGHDT and YNNKEL (reference sequence). CDR3 length: 19 amino acids. A few counts support this clonotype. No antigen is known for it. Findings of the study overall: Also found in blood were most expanded thyroid clonotypes above 0.001.

Recently diagnosed hyperthyroidism of less than 2 months' duration affected patients aged 18 to 65. Uncontrolled infection, other autoimmune disease, pregnancy or lactation barred patients from enrollment. The diagnostic basis comprised clinical symptoms, serum thyroxine and TRAb, thyroid ultrasound and orbital computed tomography. The V gene is TRBV3-1, the J gene TRBJ1-3, with unresolved D. The sample comprised blood. The receptor comes from a woman aged 18-29 years with Graves' hyperthyroidism. The CDR3 protein is CASSQDAVHDLPSGNTIYF. CDR3 nucleotides: TGTGCCAGCAGCCAAGATGCAGTACATGACCTTCCCTCTGGAAACACCATATATTTT.